This entry describes one T cell receptor beta chain. Distinct nucleotide sequences in the sample also encode this CDR3. The data were obtained in a study of beta chain features in type 1 diabetes. V shed 8 bases, J shed 1 base, and the junction held 3 bases outside the gene matches. Germline assignment: CDR1 SNHLY and CDR2 FYNNEI. CDR3 length: 13 residues. Of the isolated RNA, all was reverse transcribed, and so the sequenced material was expressed TCRB transcripts. Libraries were prepared by immunoSEQ multiplex PCR; TCRdb keeps only in-frame clonotypes and omits some of them. This table has roughly 300,000 clones, around 13% appearing once.

The specimen was central memory CD4+ T cells from blood. V usage is TRBV2 and J usage is TRBJ2-3, with TRBD2 identical over 7 bases. The TCR sequence derives from a young man in good health. The CDR3 loop reads CASGLAGTDTQYF. The CDR3 DNA is TGTGCCAGCGGGCTAGCGGGCACAGATACGCAGTATTTT.